This T cell receptor beta chain appears in the sequencing data of a study of T cell responses to AZD1222 COVID-19 vaccine. Study outcomes and limitations: The repertoires were collected only after the peak T cell response.

This clone was counted a single time. Its antigen is not identified. Profiled with immunoSEQ multiplex PCR; TCRdb holds only in-frame clones, not every one. The sample lists over 110,000 clones, approximately 89% occurring once. Germline lookup yields CDR1 LNHDA and CDR2 SQIVND (reference sequence). The CDR3 covers 16 residues. Unmatched junction bases numbered 6, after V lost 8 bases and J lost 1 base. The specimen was peripheral blood, collected on day 0 of AZD1222 vaccination. This chain uses TRBV19 with TRBJ2-3; TRBD2 agrees at 13 bases. The TCR sequence derives from an adult in good health. The DNA for the CDR3 is TGTGCCAGTCGACGGACTAGCGGGGGAGGCACAGATACGCAGTATTTT. It encodes CASRRTSGGGTDTQYF. The variable domain in full, completed from reference TRBV19 and TRBJ2-3, reads DGGITQSPKYLFRKEGQNVTLSCEQNLNHDAMYWYRQDPGQGLRLIYYSQIVNDFQKGDIAEGYSVSREKKESFPLTVTSAQKNPTAFYLCASRRTSGGGTDTQYFGPGTRLTVL.